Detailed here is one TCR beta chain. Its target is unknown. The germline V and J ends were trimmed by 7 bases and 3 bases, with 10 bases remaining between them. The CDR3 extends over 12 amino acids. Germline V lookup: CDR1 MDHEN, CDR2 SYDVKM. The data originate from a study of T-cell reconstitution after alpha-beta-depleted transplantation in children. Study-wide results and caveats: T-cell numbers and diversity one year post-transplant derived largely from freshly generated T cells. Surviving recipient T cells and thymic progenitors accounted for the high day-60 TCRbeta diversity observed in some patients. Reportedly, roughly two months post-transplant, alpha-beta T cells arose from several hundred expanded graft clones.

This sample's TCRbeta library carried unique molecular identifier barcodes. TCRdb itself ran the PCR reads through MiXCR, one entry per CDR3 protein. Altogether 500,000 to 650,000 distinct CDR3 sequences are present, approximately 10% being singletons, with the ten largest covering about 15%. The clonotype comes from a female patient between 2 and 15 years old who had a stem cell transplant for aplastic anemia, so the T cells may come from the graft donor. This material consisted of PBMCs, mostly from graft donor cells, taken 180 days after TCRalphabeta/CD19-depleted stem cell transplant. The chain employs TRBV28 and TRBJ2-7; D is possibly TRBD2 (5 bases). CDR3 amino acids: CASTFAGYEQYF. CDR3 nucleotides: TGTGCCAGCACATTCGCGGGCTACGAGCAGTACTTC.